Included here is one TCR beta chain sequence, with context. These data belong to a study of blood T cell repertoires in COVID-19. Study overall: Acute and convalescent COVID-19 specimens originated in the United States, Italy and Spain.

The CDR3 loop spans 11 amino acids. V was pared by 5 bases and J by 4 bases, with 2 bases between. The germline V gene has CDR1 MNHEY and CDR2 SMNVEV (reference sequence). Original analysis: Amplifying reference gene primers gave estimates of nucleated cell counts. Profiled with immunoSEQ multiplex PCR; TCRdb holds only in-frame clones, not every one. V, J and clone size derive from that table, while D and trimming were established from the DNA sequence. The sample has around 220,000 clones; around 90% are singletons. Exposed enrollees encountered a COVID-19 case at some point within 2 weeks before study entry.

The sequence was collected from a man aged 25-45 years who had been exposed to COVID-19. Sequenced material: PBMCs or T cells enriched from blood (not recorded which). This sequence joins TRBV27 and TRBJ2-2, with D unresolved. CDR3 nucleotide sequence: TGTGCCAGCAGTCGCACCGGGGAGCTGTTTTTT. It is translated as CASSRTGELFF.